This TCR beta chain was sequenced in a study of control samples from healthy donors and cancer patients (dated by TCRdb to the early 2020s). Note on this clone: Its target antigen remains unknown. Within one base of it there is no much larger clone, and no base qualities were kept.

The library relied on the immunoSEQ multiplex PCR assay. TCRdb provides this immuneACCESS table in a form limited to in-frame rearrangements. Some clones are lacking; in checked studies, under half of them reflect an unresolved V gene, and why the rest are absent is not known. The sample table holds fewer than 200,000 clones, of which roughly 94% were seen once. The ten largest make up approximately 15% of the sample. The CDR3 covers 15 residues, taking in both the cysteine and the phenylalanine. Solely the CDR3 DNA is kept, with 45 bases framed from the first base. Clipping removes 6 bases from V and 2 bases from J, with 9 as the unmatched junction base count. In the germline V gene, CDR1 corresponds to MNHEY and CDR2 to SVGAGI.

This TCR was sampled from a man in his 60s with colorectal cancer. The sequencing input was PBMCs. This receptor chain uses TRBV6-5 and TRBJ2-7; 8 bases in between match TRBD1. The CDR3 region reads CASSARQGTTYEQYF. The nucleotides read TGTGCCAGCAGCGCAAGACAGGGGACCACCTACGAGCAGTACTTC.